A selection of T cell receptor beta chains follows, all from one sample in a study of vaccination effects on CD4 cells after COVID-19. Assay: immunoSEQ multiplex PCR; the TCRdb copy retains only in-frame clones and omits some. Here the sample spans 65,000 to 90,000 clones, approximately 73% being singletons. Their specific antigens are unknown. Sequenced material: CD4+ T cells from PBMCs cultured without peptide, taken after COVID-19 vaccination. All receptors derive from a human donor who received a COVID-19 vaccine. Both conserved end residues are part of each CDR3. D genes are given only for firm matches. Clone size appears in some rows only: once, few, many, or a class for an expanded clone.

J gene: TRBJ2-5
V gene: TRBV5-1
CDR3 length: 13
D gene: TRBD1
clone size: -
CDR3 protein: CASSSTGLETQYF
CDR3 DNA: TGCGCCAGCAGCTCGACAGGGCTAGAGACCCAGTACTTC

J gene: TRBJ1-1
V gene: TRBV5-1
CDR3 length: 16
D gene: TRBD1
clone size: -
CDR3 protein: CASSLNPGQGKPEAFF
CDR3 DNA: TGCGCCAGCAGCCTAAACCCGGGACAGGGGAAACCTGAAGCTTTCTTT

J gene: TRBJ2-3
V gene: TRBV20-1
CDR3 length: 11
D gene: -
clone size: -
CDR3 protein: CSARLGRVKYF
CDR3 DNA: TGCAGTGCTAGGTTGGGCAGGGTTAAATATTTT

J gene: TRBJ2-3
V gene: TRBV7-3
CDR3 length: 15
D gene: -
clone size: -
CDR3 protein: CASSPTDRRTDTQYF
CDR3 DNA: TGTGCCAGCAGCCCGACGGACAGACGCACAGATACGCAGTATTTT

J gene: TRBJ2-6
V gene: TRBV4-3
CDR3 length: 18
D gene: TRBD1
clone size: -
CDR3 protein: CASSQDQQGAGGANVLTF
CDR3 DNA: TGCGCCAGCAGCCAAGATCAACAGGGGGCAGGAGGGGCCAACGTCCTGACTTTC

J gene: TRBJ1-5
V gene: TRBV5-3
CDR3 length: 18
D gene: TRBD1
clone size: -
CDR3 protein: CARSPPDRGTGSNQPQHF
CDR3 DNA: TGTGCCAGAAGCCCTCCGGACAGGGGTACGGGGAGCAATCAGCCCCAGCATTTT

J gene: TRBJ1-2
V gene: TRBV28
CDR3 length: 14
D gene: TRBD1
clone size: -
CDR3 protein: CASSADRVNYGYTF
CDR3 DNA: TGTGCCAGCAGTGCGGACAGGGTTAACTATGGCTACACCTTC

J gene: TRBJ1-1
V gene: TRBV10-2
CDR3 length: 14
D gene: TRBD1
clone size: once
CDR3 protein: CASSKQGRNTEAFF
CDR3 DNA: TGCGCCAGCAGTAAACAGGGGCGGAACACTGAAGCTTTCTTT

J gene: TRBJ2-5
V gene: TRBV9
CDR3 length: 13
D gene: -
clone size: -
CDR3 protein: CASSVANFETQYF
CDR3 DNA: TGTGCCAGCAGCGTAGCCAACTTTGAGACCCAGTACTTC

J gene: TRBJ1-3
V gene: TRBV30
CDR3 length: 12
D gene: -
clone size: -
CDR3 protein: CAWSLQGNTIYF
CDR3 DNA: TGTGCCTGGAGTTTGCAGGGAAACACCATATATTTT

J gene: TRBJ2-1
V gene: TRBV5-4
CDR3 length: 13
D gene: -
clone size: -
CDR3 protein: CASSLARDRLQFF
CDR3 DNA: TGTGCCAGCAGCTTGGCCCGGGATCGGCTGCAGTTCTTC

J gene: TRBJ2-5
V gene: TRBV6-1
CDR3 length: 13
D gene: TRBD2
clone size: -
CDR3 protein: CASSEQRGETQYF
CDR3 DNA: TGTGCCAGCAGTGAACAGCGGGGAGAGACCCAGTACTTC

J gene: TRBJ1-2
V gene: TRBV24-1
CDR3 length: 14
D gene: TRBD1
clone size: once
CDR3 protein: CATSDSRDSLRYTF
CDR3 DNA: TGTGCCACCAGTGACAGCCGGGACAGCTTGCGCTACACCTTC

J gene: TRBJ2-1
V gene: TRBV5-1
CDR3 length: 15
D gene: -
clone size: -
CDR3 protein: CASSFYSPDNNEQFF
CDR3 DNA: TGCGCCAGCAGCTTCTACAGCCCTGATAACAATGAGCAGTTCTTC

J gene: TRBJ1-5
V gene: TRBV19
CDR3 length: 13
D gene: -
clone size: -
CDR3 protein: CASTVARGQPQHF
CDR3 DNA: TGTGCCAGTACTGTGGCACGGGGTCAGCCCCAGCATTTT